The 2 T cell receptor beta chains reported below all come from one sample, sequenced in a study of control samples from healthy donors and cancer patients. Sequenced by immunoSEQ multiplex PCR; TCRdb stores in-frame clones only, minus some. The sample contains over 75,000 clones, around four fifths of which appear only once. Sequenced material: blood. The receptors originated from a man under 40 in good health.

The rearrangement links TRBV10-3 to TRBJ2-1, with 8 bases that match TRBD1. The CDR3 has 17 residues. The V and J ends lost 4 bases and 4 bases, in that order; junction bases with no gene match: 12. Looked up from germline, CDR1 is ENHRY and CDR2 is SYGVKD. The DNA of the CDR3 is TGTGCCATCAGTGTAATCGGACAGGGAGACCTTTACAATGAGCAGTTCTTC. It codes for CAISVIGQGDLYNEQFF.

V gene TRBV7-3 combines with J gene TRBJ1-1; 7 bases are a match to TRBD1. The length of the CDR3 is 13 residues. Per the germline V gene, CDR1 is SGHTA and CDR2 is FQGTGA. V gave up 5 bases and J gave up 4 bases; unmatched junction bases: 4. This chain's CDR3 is CASSKDRTTEAFF. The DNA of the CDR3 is TGTGCCAGCAGCAAGGACAGGACCACTGAAGCTTTCTTT.